A single sample is the source of the 17 T cell receptor beta chains below, sequenced in a study of CD8 T cells in Susac syndrome. RNA totalling roughly 0.45 to 1 ug underwent reverse transcription with random hexamers. In TCRdb, the immunoSEQ multiplex PCR reads were re-called with MiXCR into one record per CDR3 protein. The sample has 100,000 or so distinct CDR3 sequences, 85% to 95% seen once. Sequenced: CD4+ T cells from PBMCs. These receptors all come from a human donor with Susac syndrome.

The J gene is TRBJ2-1, the V gene TRBV6-2 or TRBV6-3, with 16 bases lining up with TRBD2. The V gene's germline CDR1 is MNHEY and CDR2 SVGEGT. V was pared by 4 bases and J by 2 bases, with 11 bases of the junction left unmatched. The CDR3 covers 20 residues. The CDR3, as DNA: TGTGCCAGCAGTTCCGGCGGGACTAGCGGGGGGGCCTTAGCCTACAATGAGCAGTTCTTC. Amino acid sequence: CASSSGGTSGGALAYNEQFF.

The DNA for the CDR3 is TGTGCCAGCAGCCACCAAGGACTAGGGCAGTTCTATGGCTACACCTTC. The encoded protein is CASSHQGLGQFYGYTF. V is TRBV14 and J is TRBJ1-2; no clear D. Germline CDR1 and CDR2: SGHDN and FVKESK. The CDR3 has 16 residues. Trimming took off 3 bases at V and 4 bases at J, with 18 bases between the two ends.

The chain recombines TRBV7-9 with TRBJ1-4; D is perhaps TRBD1 (5 bases). Trimming removed 4 bases at V and 4 bases at J, with 10 bases between. The CDR3 sequence is 14 residues long. Germline V gene sequence: CDR1 SEHNR, CDR2 FQNEAQ (reference sequence). The CDR3 loop reads CASSSRQINEKLFF. Here the CDR3 DNA reads TGTGCCAGCAGCTCCCGACAGATTAATGAAAAACTGTTTTTT.

This chain joins TRBV7-8 and TRBJ1-2; perhaps TRBD1 as D (5 bases). This CDR3 has 14 residues. Germline CDR1 is SGHVS and CDR2 is FQNEAQ. V gave up 5 bases and J gave up 6 bases, with 16 bases separating them. In DNA, the CDR3 is TGTGCCAGCAGCCCTTCGGGACCGGAGCATGGCTACACCTTC. This codes for CASSPSGPEHGYTF.

This sequence joins TRBV6-2 or TRBV6-3 and TRBJ2-1; D unresolved. The CDR3 consists of 11 residues. V lost 2 bases, J lost 14 bases, and 10 bases lay in between. Germline V gene sequence: CDR1 MNHEY, CDR2 SVGEGT. The CDR3 is CASSYGVTEFF. The CDR3 region has the DNA TGTGCCAGCAGTTACGGCGTCACAGAGTTCTTC.

The genes are TRBV28 and TRBJ2-3; 16 nucleotides line up with TRBD2. The CDR3 runs to 17 residues. Looked up from germline, CDR1 is MDHEN and CDR2 is SYDVKM. The J segment lost 2 bases and the V segment lost 11 bases, leaving 10 bases of the junction unmatched. CDR3 DNA sequence: TGTGCCGGGACTAGCGGGGGGGTCCCTCTCCACACAGATACGCAGTATTTT. Its translation is CAGTSGGVPLHTDTQYF.

The chain combines TRBV24-1 with TRBJ2-3, with D perhaps TRBD1 (6 bases). This CDR3 is 15 amino acids long. Trimming pared 4 bases from V and 0 bases from J, leaving 10 bases between. Germline loops: CDR1 KGHDR, CDR2 SFDVKD. CDR3 coding DNA: TGTGCCACCAGTGACCCCAGGGGAAGCACAGATACGCAGTATTTT. It translates to CATSDPRGSTDTQYF.

CDR3 sequence (DNA): TGTGCCAGCAGCGCGAGGGAGGCGGGAGTAGAGACCCAGTACTTC. This encodes CASSAREAGVETQYF. The chain couples TRBV13 to TRBJ2-5; TRBD2 aligns across 7 bases. V lost 5 bases to trimming and J lost 4 bases; unmatched junction nucleotides: 10. From germline, CDR1 is PRHDT and CDR2 FYEKMQ (reference sequence). There are 15 residues in the CDR3.

In this sample, this clonotype turned up a few times. This chain joins TRBV30 and TRBJ2-3; D might be TRBD1 (5 bases). Germline V lookup: CDR1 GTSNPN, CDR2 SVGIG (reference sequence). The CDR3 covers 13 residues. Trimming left V 1 base short and J 4 bases short, with 9 bases between. The CDR3 DNA is TGTGCCTGGAGTGCCACAGGCGCAGATACGCAGTATTTT. Translated, it gives CAWSATGADTQYF.

The sample holds one count of this clonotype. This chain links TRBV18 with TRBJ1-2, with D uncertain. There are 11 residues in the CDR3. V was trimmed by 2 bases and J by 7 bases, leaving 5 bases between them. The germline gives CDR1 KGHSH, CDR2 LQKENI. CDR3 sequence reads: CASSPSAGYTF. In DNA form, the CDR3 reads TGTGCCAGCTCACCAAGCGCTGGCTACACCTTC.

The chain combines TRBV12-3 or TRBV12-4 with TRBJ1-1; D is uncertain. V lost 5 bases and J 10 bases, leaving 11 bases between the germline ends. This CDR3 has 11 residues. The CDR3 sequence is CASSRAGAAFF. CDR3 in DNA: TGTGCCAGCAGTAGGGCCGGCGCAGCTTTCTTT.

The V call is TRBV3-1, the J call TRBJ2-1, with 8 bases identical to TRBD2. After removal of 4 bases from V and 5 bases from J, the junction contained 7 bases not matched to a gene. This CDR3 is 15 amino acids long. The germline gives CDR1 LGHDT, CDR2 YNNKEL (reference sequence). CDR3 in DNA: TGTGCCAGCAGCCGACCGGGGGGGGAAAACAATGAGCAGTTCTTC. Protein: CASSRPGGENNEQFF.

The chain joins TRBV2 to TRBJ2-1; 7 nucleotides align to TRBD2. Germline V gene lookup returns CDR1 SNHLY and CDR2 FYNNEI. This CDR3 has 15 residues. V lost 7 bases and J lost 0; bases outside the gene matches: 6. The CDR3 region is CASTSGGGSYNEQFF. CDR3 DNA sequence: TGTGCCAGCACCTCGGGGGGAGGCTCCTACAATGAGCAGTTCTTC.

CDR3 DNA sequence: TGTGCCAGCGAGAGCGAGAGCAATCAGCCCCAGCATTTT. It yields the protein CASESESNQPQHF. The rearrangement uses TRBV2 and TRBJ1-5; D unresolved. CDR1 SNHLY and CDR2 FYNNEI come from the germline V gene. The CDR3 length is 13 residues. Trimming removed 8 bases at V and 1 base at J, with 9 bases between.

This chain connects TRBV3-1 to TRBJ2-7, with D possibly matching TRBD2 (5 bases). Trimming took off 5 bases at V and 6 bases at J, with 20 bases between the two ends. The CDR3 runs 15 residues. CDR1 is LGHDT and CDR2 is YNNKEL in the germline V gene (reference sequence). The CDR3 loop is CASSATRWVGVEQYF. CDR3 in DNA: TGTGCCAGCAGCGCTACTAGATGGGTCGGGGTCGAGCAGTACTTC.

This chain links TRBV4-1 with TRBJ1-2, with D hard to call. V lost 6 bases to trimming and J lost 5 bases, with 16 bases between them. This CDR3 has 14 amino acids. Germline values: CDR1 MGHRA, CDR2 YSYEKL. The CDR3 here is CASSPPLGYYGYTF. Here the CDR3 DNA reads TGCGCCAGCAGTCCTCCACTCGGGTATTATGGCTACACCTTC.

V usage is TRBV20-1 and J usage is TRBJ1-1; no reliable D call. The V end was cut by 3 bases, the J end by 1 base, with 12 bases between. The CDR3 sequence is 14 residues long. Germline V gene sequence: CDR1 DFQATT, CDR2 SNEGSKA (reference sequence). The CDR3 DNA reads as TGCAGTGCTAGCCGCAAGGCCCGGAACACTGAAGCTTTCTTT. This gives the protein CSASRKARNTEAFF.